Presented here are 19 T cell receptor beta chains from one specimen sequenced in a study of identical twins. Each CDR3 protein gets one entry after TCRdb re-called the 5' RACE reads with MiXCR. This table holds more than 1.5 million distinct CDR3 sequences, 32% found once. The specimen was cord blood. The receptors stem from a newborn girl in good health.

This clonotype turned up a few times. This chain uses TRBV3-1 with TRBJ2-3, with TRBD2 as a possible D gene (5 bases). The CDR3 covers 15 residues. V lost 2 bases, J lost 2 bases, and 11 bases lay in between. Germline V lookup: CDR1 LGHDT, CDR2 YNNKEL (reference sequence). The CDR3, as DNA: TGTGCCAGCAGCCAACCCGGAGGTCTCACAGATACGCAGTATTTT. Translating gives CASSQPGGLTDTQYF.

Many counts were recorded for this clonotype. CDR3 nucleotide sequence: TGCAGTGCCACAGTGTCAGATACGCAGTATTTT. Translated, it gives CSATVSDTQYF. The chain uses TRBV20-1 and TRBJ2-3; D not certain. This CDR3 contains 11 residues. V was trimmed by 6 bases and J by 4 bases, leaving 8 bases between them. Germline-derived CDR1 and CDR2 are DFQATT and SNEGSKA (reference sequence).

This clonotype was observed a few times. This sequence joins TRBV14 and TRBJ2-3; possibly TRBD2 for D (5 bases). CDR1 is SGHDN and CDR2 is FVKESK in the germline V gene. There are 16 residues in the CDR3. V was shortened by 1 base and J by 3 bases, with 14 bases between the two germline ends. In nucleotides, the CDR3 is TGTGCCAGCAGCCAAGGACTATCTAGGGTGACAGATACGCAGTATTTT. It specifies CASSQGLSRVTDTQYF.

This chain links TRBV12-3 or TRBV12-4 with TRBJ1-2; TRBD1 matches 7 bases. J was trimmed by 4 bases and V by 1 base; bases with no gene match: 3. The CDR3 is made up of 14 amino acids. CDR3 loop: CASSLVGGAYGYTF. The CDR3 DNA sequence: TGTGCCAGCAGTTTAGTAGGGGGCGCCTATGGCTACACCTTC.

DNA of the CDR3: TGCAGTGCTAGAGATCCCCAAGGATCCAGCGCAGATACGCAGTATTTT. Translated, it gives CSARDPQGSSADTQYF. The chain uses TRBV20-1 and TRBJ2-3, with unresolved D. The germline V and J ends were trimmed by 0 bases and 4 bases, with 17 bases remaining between them. The germline gives CDR1 DFQATT, CDR2 SNEGSKA (reference sequence). The CDR3 loop spans 16 amino acids.

In its sample, this clonotype was seen many times. At one boundary the junction diverges from the germline segment, which might be a read error. The V gene is TRBV28, the J gene TRBJ2-2; TRBD2 might be the D (5 bases). CDR1 is MDHEN and CDR2 is SYDVKM in the germline V gene. This CDR3 spans 14 amino acids. The CDR3 DNA follows: TGCGCCAGCAGCTTGAGGGTGAACACCGGGGAGCTGTTTTTT. It translates to CASSLRVNTGELFF.

This clonotype has a handful of counts. The J gene is TRBJ2-7, the V gene TRBV28, with TRBD1 as a possible D gene (5 bases). The germline CDR1 and CDR2 sequences are MDHEN and SYDVKM. The CDR3 length is 15 residues. Trimming shortened V by 3 bases and J by 3 bases, and 15 bases separated the two germline ends. The CDR3 loop is CASSFGQGRYYEQYF. In DNA form, the CDR3 reads TGTGCCAGCAGTTTCGGGCAGGGAAGATACTACGAGCAGTACTTC.

This clonotype occurred a few times. J is TRBJ1-2 and V is TRBV7-9, with D unclear. The V end lost 3 bases, the J end lost 2 bases, and 10 bases lay between the germline ends. There are 14 residues in the CDR3. The germline V gene has CDR1 SEHNR and CDR2 FQNEAQ (reference sequence). In DNA, the CDR3 is TGTGCCAGCAGCTTTTTCGAGGAAAACTATGGCTACACCTTC. Translation gives CASSFFEENYGYTF.

The chain employs TRBV14 and TRBJ2-3; the D is unclear. CDR1 and CDR2 from the germline V gene are SGHDN and FVKESK. This CDR3 contains 15 residues. The V end was cut by 1 base, the J end by 0 bases, with 8 bases between. CDR3 bases: TGTGCCAGCAGCCAAGCCCGGTCGAGCACAGATACGCAGTATTTT. This gives the protein CASSQARSSTDTQYF.

This clonotype has just one count. This chain connects TRBV2 to TRBJ2-7; 8 bases agree with TRBD2. J lost 7 bases, V lost 4 bases, and 18 bases had no gene match. The length of the CDR3 is 17 residues. Germline loops: CDR1 SNHLY, CDR2 FYNNEI. CDR3 in amino acids: CASSGGSGTRGYNEQYF. CDR3 bases: TGTGCCAGCAGTGGGGGGTCCGGGACTAGGGGGTACAATGAGCAGTACTTC.

To note about this clonotype: A much larger clone lies a single base off, so this may be a read error. This chain joins TRBV7-7 and TRBJ2-4, with 10 bases identical to TRBD2. Matching the DNA end better, TRBJ2-7 makes the J call doubtful. CDR1 SSHAT and CDR2 FNYEAQ come from the germline V gene (reference sequence). The CDR3 runs 13 residues. The CDR3 DNA follows: TGTGCTAGCAGCGTAGGACTAGCGGACGAGCAGTACTTC. Translating it yields CASSVGLADEQYF.

This clonotype occurred a few times. The chain couples TRBV10-3 to TRBJ2-3, with 7 bases that match TRBD2. The V segment lost 9 bases and the J segment 3 bases; nucleotides outside the gene matches: 3. Germline V gene data show CDR1 as ENHRY and CDR2 as SYGVKD. CDR3 length equals 12 residues. Here the CDR3 DNA reads TGTGCCATAGCGGGACGAACAGATACGCAGTATTTT. Residues: CAIAGRTDTQYF.

V and J are TRBV5-1 and TRBJ2-1, with 7 bases identical to TRBD1. In germline, CDR1 is SGHRS, CDR2 YFSETQ. J was trimmed by 6 bases and V by 3 bases; bases with no gene match: 21. The CDR3 loop spans 19 amino acids. The CDR3 is CASSSDRVGLATFGNEQFF. The CDR3 bases are TGCGCCAGCAGCTCCGACAGGGTCGGCTTGGCCACCTTCGGCAATGAGCAGTTCTTC.

CDR3 loop: CSVGETSGRSYNEQFF. Here the CDR3 DNA reads TGCAGCGTTGGGGAGACTAGCGGGAGGTCCTACAATGAGCAGTTCTTC. The chain couples TRBV29-1 to TRBJ2-1; TRBD2 matches 13 bases. Losses at the gene ends were 4 bases for V and 1 base for J; bases not matched to a gene: 4. This CDR3 comprises 16 residues. Germline V lookup: CDR1 SQVTM, CDR2 ANQGSEA.

This rearrangement joins TRBV2 to TRBJ2-3, with a weak D call TRBD1 (6 bases). This CDR3 is 15 amino acids long. V dropped 4 bases and J dropped 2 bases, with 13 bases sitting between them. Germline V gives CDR1 SNHLY, CDR2 FYNNEI. Here the CDR3 DNA reads TGTGCCAGCAGTGTCGACAGGAGCTACACAGATACGCAGTATTTT. It translates to CASSVDRSYTDTQYF. Full variable domain (remainder filled in from reference TRBV2 and TRBJ2-3): EPEVTQTPSHQVTQMGQEVILRCVPISNHLYFYWYRQILGQKVEFLVSFYNNEISEKSEIFDDQFSVERPDGSNFTLKIRSTKLEDSAMYFCASSVDRSYTDTQYFGPGTRLTVL.

The sample holds many counts of this clonotype. The germline gene is not matched at one end of the junction; a read error may be the cause. The rearrangement uses TRBV5-1 and TRBJ2-1; 11 nucleotides agree with TRBD2. This CDR3 is built from 15 residues. The V gene's germline CDR1 is SGHRS and CDR2 YFSETQ. CDR3: CASSPSGGTYNEQFF. For the CDR3, the DNA is TGTGCCAGCAGCCCTAGCGGGGGGACCTACAATGAGCAGTTCTTC.

V is TRBV20-1 and J is TRBJ1-1; D uncertain. The germline V gene encodes CDR1 DFQATT and CDR2 SNEGSKA (reference sequence). Trimming stripped 0 bases from V and 1 base from J, with 15 bases between. The CDR3 is 16 residues long. The CDR3 DNA reads TGCAGTGCTAGAGATCAGAGAAGGCCGACGAACACTGAAGCTTTCTTT. It is translated as CSARDQRRPTNTEAFF.

The V gene is TRBV5-1, the J gene TRBJ1-4; D remains unclear. Germline CDR1 SGHRS, CDR2 YFSETQ. The CDR3 length is 16 residues. The V gene lost 0 bases and the J gene lost 4 bases, with 13 bases spanning the gap. CDR3 coding DNA: TGCGCCAGCAGCTTGGAACGAAGGGTCGATAATGAAAAACTGTTTTTT. Translating it yields CASSLERRVDNEKLFF.

This clonotype was found a few times. The rearrangement joins TRBV4-1 to TRBJ2-7, with D possibly TRBD1 on 6 matching bases. CDR1 and CDR2 from the germline V gene are MGHRA and YSYEKL. V lost 0 bases, J lost 2 bases, and 14 bases lay in between. The CDR3 consists of 16 residues. The CDR3 spells CASSQDLRQATYEQYF. CDR3 sequence (DNA): TGCGCCAGCAGCCAAGATCTGAGACAGGCGACCTACGAGCAGTACTTC.